The clone carrying this T cell receptor (beta chain) appeared once. The antigen remains unidentified. The record originates from a study of shared clonotypes between healthy human individuals. Caucasian adults residing in Nashville, Tennessee made up all the donors. Germline lookup yields CDR1 MNHNS and CDR2 SASEGT. The germline V and J ends were trimmed by 3 bases and 4 bases, with 21 bases remaining between them. The CDR3 has 17 amino acids. Study-level findings and limits: The naive CD4 repertoires of a handful of donors were compared, and around 4.7% of clonotypes were shared.

Sequenced by immunoSEQ multiplex PCR; TCRdb stores in-frame clones only, minus some. Found here are approximately 2.4 million clones, more than 90% of them singletons; the top ten hold 0.1% to 0.15%. The source material was naive CD4+ T cells sorted from blood. Subset of the sample: CD45RA+ positively selected. The chain has TRBV6-1 and TRBJ1-2; D is perhaps TRBD1 (5 bases). This clonotype originated in a man between 18 and 35 years old in good health. CDR3 amino acids: CASSEGGGSGVLYGYTF. The CDR3 coding sequence is TGTGCCAGCAGTGAGGGGGGTGGATCAGGCGTCCTCTATGGCTACACCTTC.